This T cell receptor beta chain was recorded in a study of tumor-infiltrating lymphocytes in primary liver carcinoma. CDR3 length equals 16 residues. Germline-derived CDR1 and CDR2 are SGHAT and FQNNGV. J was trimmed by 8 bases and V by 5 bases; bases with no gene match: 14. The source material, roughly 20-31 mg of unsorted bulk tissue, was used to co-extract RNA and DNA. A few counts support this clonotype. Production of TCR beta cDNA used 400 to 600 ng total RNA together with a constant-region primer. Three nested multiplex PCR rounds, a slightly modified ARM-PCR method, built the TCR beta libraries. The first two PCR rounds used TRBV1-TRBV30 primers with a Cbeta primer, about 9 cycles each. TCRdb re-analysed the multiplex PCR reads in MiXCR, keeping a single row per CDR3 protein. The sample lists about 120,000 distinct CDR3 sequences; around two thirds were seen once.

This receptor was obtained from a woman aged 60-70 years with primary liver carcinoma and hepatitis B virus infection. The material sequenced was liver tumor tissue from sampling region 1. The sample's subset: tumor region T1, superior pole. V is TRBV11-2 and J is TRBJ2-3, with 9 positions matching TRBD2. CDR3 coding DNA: TGTGCCAGCAGCCTATTACCCGGCGGGAGGGGGGGTACGCAGTATTTT. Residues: CASSLLPGGRGGTQYF.